Below are 32 T cell receptor beta chains sequenced from a single sample in a study of T cell clonotyping in hematopoietic cell transplantation. The table came from immunoSEQ multiplex PCR; TCRdb's copy has only in-frame clones and leaves some out. Here the sample spans 4,500 to 5,500 clones, around 96% being singletons. Here the sequenced sample was PBMCs, taken 100 days after allogeneic stem cell transplant. These receptor sequences come from a male patient aged 40-55 years who had an allogeneic stem cell transplant from a related donor, so the T cells may come from the graft donor. Some clones in this sample may be carry-over from other donors' samples.

DNA of the CDR3: TGTGCCAGCTCACCAAGGGAACTCAGTCGCACGCAGTATTTT. Translating gives CASSPRELSRTQYF. The rearrangement joins TRBV18 to TRBJ2-3; D call uncertain. The CDR3 loop spans 14 amino acids. In germline, CDR1 is KGHSH, CDR2 LQKENI. Trimming took 2 bases from V and 9 from J, leaving 15 bases between them.

This sequence joins TRBV6-6 and TRBJ2-5; D is unclear. CDR1 and CDR2 (germline): MNHNY, SVGAGI (reference sequence). V shed 0 bases and J shed 6 bases, with 14 bases lying between them. This CDR3 has 15 amino acids. CDR3 DNA sequence: TGTGCCAGCAGTTACTCGAGTCAGGTATCTAAGACCCAGTACTTC. Protein: CASSYSSQVSKTQYF.

The chain has TRBV27 and TRBJ1-1; D may be TRBD1 (6 bases). The CDR3 consists of 14 residues. Germline CDR1 reads MNHEY; CDR2 reads SMNVEV (reference sequence). V was cut by 3 bases and J by 1 base, with 9 bases left in between. The DNA for the CDR3 is TGTGCCAGCAGTTTTACAGGGACGAACACTGAAGCTTTCTTT. This sequence encodes CASSFTGTNTEAFF.

The chain has TRBV29-1 and TRBJ1-1; D might be TRBD1 (5 bases). This CDR3 comprises 11 residues. Trimming removed 4 bases at V and 6 bases at J, with 9 bases between. Germline V gene lookup returns CDR1 SQVTM and CDR2 ANQGSEA. Written as DNA, the CDR3 is TGCAGCGTTGGAGAGGGGTCTGAAGCTTTCTTT. The encoded protein is CSVGEGSEAFF.

The V and J genes are TRBV7-2 and TRBJ2-1; tentative D call: TRBD2 (6 bases). The V and J ends lost 1 base and 10 bases respectively, with 11 bases between them. Germline V gene lookup returns CDR1 SGHTA and CDR2 FQGNSA. The CDR3 runs 13 residues. The CDR3 here is CASSLDGLAEQFF. The CDR3 DNA is TGTGCCAGCAGCTTAGACGGTCTAGCGGAGCAGTTCTTC.

V is TRBV14 and J is TRBJ2-7; 11 bases map to TRBD2. With V trimmed by 0 bases and J by 3 bases, 4 bases remained unmatched. The germline V gene encodes CDR1 SGHDN and CDR2 FVKESK. The CDR3 spans 16 residues. In DNA form, the CDR3 reads TGTGCCAGCAGCCAAGATTCACTAGCGGGGGACTACGAGCAGTACTTC. Its protein product is CASSQDSLAGDYEQYF.

This clone was recorded once. The chain is built from TRBV11-2 and TRBJ2-5; either TRBD1 or TRBD2 may supply D (5 bases each). V was cut by 1 base and J by 4 bases, with 13 bases left in between. Germline CDR1 is SGHAT and CDR2 is FQNNGV. This CDR3 spans 15 amino acids. The CDR3 DNA sequence: TGTGCCAGCAGCTTAGGGGGGAGTGCGGGAGAGACCCAGTACTTC. Residues: CASSLGGSAGETQYF.

V gene TRBV27 combines with J gene TRBJ2-1; D possibly corresponds to TRBD2 (6 bases). The V and J ends lost 2 bases and 9 bases respectively, with 11 bases between them. The CDR3 contains 13 residues. CDR1 and CDR2 (germline): MNHEY, SMNVEV (reference sequence). CDR3 loop: CASSLEREVEQFF. In nucleotides, the CDR3 is TGTGCCAGCAGTTTAGAAAGGGAGGTTGAGCAGTTCTTC.

This chain joins TRBV27 and TRBJ2-2; TRBD1 matches 9 bases. The CDR3 loop spans 16 amino acids. V shed 6 bases, J shed 5 bases, and the junction held 10 bases outside the gene matches. CDR1 MNHEY and CDR2 SMNVEV come from the germline V gene (reference sequence). The CDR3 DNA sequence: TGTGCCAGCAGGAGCCCGGGACAGGGTTTTACCGGGGAGCTGTTTTTT. It specifies CASRSPGQGFTGELFF.

CDR3 DNA: TGTGCCAGCAGTCCTAGGGGGGGGACAGGGGTTAACTATGGCTACACCTTC. It yields the protein CASSPRGGTGVNYGYTF. The chain employs TRBV28 and TRBJ1-2, with 10 bases identical to TRBD1. Trimming cost V 5 bases and J 1 base; bases outside gene matches: 10. Per the germline V gene, CDR1 is MDHEN and CDR2 is SYDVKM. The CDR3 loop spans 17 amino acids.

The CDR3 loop is CASSPHYRDYGYTF. The CDR3 region has the DNA TGTGCCAGCAGCCCCCACTACAGGGACTATGGCTACACCTTC. V and J are TRBV9 and TRBJ1-2, with a weak D call TRBD1 (6 bases). V was pared by 4 bases and J by 3 bases, with 13 bases between. The V gene's germline CDR1 is SGDLS and CDR2 YYNGEE. The CDR3 runs to 14 residues.

The rearrangement joins TRBV19 to TRBJ2-3, with D hard to call. The CDR3 sequence is 15 residues long. V lost 2 bases and J 0 bases, leaving 9 bases between the germline ends. CDR1 and CDR2 from the germline V gene are LNHDA and SQIVND (reference sequence). CDR3 coding DNA: TGTGCCAGTAGTATAAGTGGGATTAGCACAGATACGCAGTATTTT. Translated, it gives CASSISGISTDTQYF.

This rearrangement joins TRBV5-4 to TRBJ2-5; D may match TRBD1 or TRBD2 (5 bases each). This CDR3 is built from 14 residues. V dropped 4 bases and J dropped 1 base, with 11 bases sitting between them. Per the germline V gene, CDR1 is SGHNT and CDR2 is YYREEE (reference sequence). The CDR3 DNA follows: TGTGCCAGCAGCGGCCGGGACGGCCAAGAGACCCAGTACTTC. It encodes CASSGRDGQETQYF.

This chain's CDR3 is CASSQDGGRHQPQHF. Here the CDR3 DNA reads TGCGCCAGCAGCCAAGACGGAGGGAGGCATCAGCCCCAGCATTTT. The V gene is TRBV4-3, the J gene TRBJ1-5; D unclear. V was cut by 0 bases and J by 5 bases, with 11 bases left in between. Per the germline V gene, CDR1 is LGHNA and CDR2 is YSLEER. The CDR3 runs 15 residues.

The V and J genes are TRBV30 and TRBJ1-5; D may be TRBD1 (5 bases). Germline V gene sequence: CDR1 GTSNPN, CDR2 SVGIG (reference sequence). This CDR3 region has 14 residues. Trimming pared 0 bases from V and 4 bases from J, leaving 10 bases between. CDR3 loop: CAWSVSTDNQPQHF. DNA for the CDR3: TGTGCCTGGAGTGTATCGACAGATAATCAGCCCCAGCATTTT.

The chain couples TRBV5-1 to TRBJ2-1; 8 bases map to TRBD1. The CDR3 runs 15 residues. V dropped 4 bases and J dropped 3; count of bases not matched to a gene: 6. The V gene's germline CDR1 is SGHRS and CDR2 YFSETQ. Here the CDR3 DNA reads TGCGCCAGCAGCAGAGCCGGGACAGGCTACAATGAGCAGTTCTTC. Residues: CASSRAGTGYNEQFF.

This sequence joins TRBV2 and TRBJ1-4; 10 nucleotides line up with TRBD1. With V trimmed by 6 bases and J by 4 bases, 5 bases remained unmatched. The CDR3 sequence is 15 residues long. Germline V lookup: CDR1 SNHLY, CDR2 FYNNEI. In DNA form, the CDR3 reads TGTGCCAGCAGAAACCGGGACAGGGGTAATGAAAAACTGTTTTTT. It is translated as CASRNRDRGNEKLFF.

The rearrangement joins TRBV29-1 to TRBJ1-2; TRBD1 matches at 7 bases. V shed 3 bases, J shed 8 bases, and the junction held 6 bases outside the gene matches. Germline V gives CDR1 SQVTM, CDR2 ANQGSEA. The CDR3 is 12 residues long. CDR3: CSVDRGGAGYTF. The CDR3 nucleotides read TGCAGCGTTGACCGAGGGGGCGCCGGCTACACCTTC.

The V call is TRBV28, the J call TRBJ2-7, with TRBD1 as a possible D gene (6 bases). V lost 6 bases and J lost 2, with 11 bases in between. Germline assignment: CDR1 MDHEN and CDR2 SYDVKM. The CDR3 is 13 amino acids. CDR3 residues: CASRPGAAYEQYF. CDR3 bases: TGTGCCAGCAGACCAGGGGCCGCCTACGAGCAGTACTTC.

The chain employs TRBV7-3 and TRBJ2-7, with no clear D. This CDR3 is 13 amino acids long. Germline assignment: CDR1 SGHTA and CDR2 FQGTGA. The V end was cut by 0 bases, the J end by 3 bases, with 6 bases between. The CDR3 sequence: CASSLTSNYEQYF. DNA of the CDR3: TGTGCCAGCAGCTTAACGTCCAACTACGAGCAGTACTTC.

This clone was seen a single time. The rearrangement links TRBV18 to TRBJ2-7, with D uncertain. The closer fit of TRBJ2-5 to the DNA end suggests the J call may be wrong. Germline CDR1 reads KGHSH; CDR2 reads LQKENI. The CDR3 runs to 15 residues. The CDR3 sequence is CASSPLGKGGETQYF. DNA of the CDR3: TGTGCCAGCTCACCTCTAGGGAAGGGTGGAGAGACCCAGTACTTC.

CDR3 sequence: CASSPPTGGGQPQHF. CDR3 nucleotide sequence: TGTGCCAGCAGTCCCCCGACAGGGGGCGGTCAGCCCCAGCATTTT. The rearrangement links TRBV28 to TRBJ1-5; TRBD1 matches 10 bases. CDR3 size: 15 residues. V shed 5 bases, J shed 6 bases, and the junction held 7 bases outside the gene matches. The V gene's germline CDR1 is MDHEN and CDR2 SYDVKM. The whole variable domain, filled in from reference TRBV28 and TRBJ1-5, reads DVKVTQSSRYLVKRTGEKVFLECVQDMDHENMFWYRQDPGLGLRLIYFSYDVKMKEKGDIPEGYSVSREKKERFSLILESASTNQTSMYLCASSPPTGGGQPQHFGDGTRLSIL.

The chain is built from TRBV6-5 and TRBJ2-1, with 9 bases aligning to TRBD2. The CDR3 runs to 14 residues. CDR1 and CDR2 from the germline V gene are MNHEY and SVGAGI. V lost 8 bases to trimming and J lost 0 bases; unmatched junction nucleotides: 2. The CDR3 loop is CASVRGGSYNEQFF. CDR3 DNA sequence: TGTGCCAGCGTGCGGGGGGGCTCCTACAATGAGCAGTTCTTC.

The gene calls are TRBV2 and TRBJ1-5; D gene uncertain. The CDR3 spans 13 residues. Germline CDR1 SNHLY, CDR2 FYNNEI. The V end lost 1 base, the J end lost 2 bases, and 3 bases lay between the germline ends. CDR3 protein: CASSEEGNQPQHF. The CDR3 DNA reads as TGTGCCAGCAGTGAAGAGGGCAATCAGCCCCAGCATTTT. The full variable domain, completed using reference TRBV2 and TRBJ1-5, is EPEVTQTPSHQVTQMGQEVILRCVPISNHLYFYWYRQILGQKVEFLVSFYNNEISEKSEIFDDQFSVERPDGSNFTLKIRSTKLEDSAMYFCASSEEGNQPQHFGDGTRLSIL.

The V gene is TRBV29-1, the J gene TRBJ1-1, with D uncertain. V was clipped by 7 bases and J by 5 bases, with 11 bases between them. Germline values: CDR1 SQVTM, CDR2 ANQGSEA. The CDR3 is 11 residues long. This CDR3 is CSGGVETEAFF. Here the CDR3 DNA reads TGCAGCGGTGGGGTGGAGACTGAAGCTTTCTTT.

V is TRBV29-1 and J is TRBJ1-2, with 9 bases fitting TRBD1. The junction had 12 bases not matched to a gene; V was cut back by 1 base and J by 6 bases. The CDR3 consists of 16 residues. Looked up from germline, CDR1 is SQVTM and CDR2 is ANQGSEA. CDR3 coding DNA: TGCAGCGTTGAAGGAAGAGGGGTGGACAGGGGTCATGGCTACACCTTC. Protein: CSVEGRGVDRGHGYTF.

V and J are TRBV29-1 and TRBJ1-1; TRBD1 agrees at 9 bases. V shed 4 bases and J 3 bases; nucleotides not matched to a gene: 9. The CDR3 is 15 residues long. CDR1 and CDR2 from the germline V gene are SQVTM and ANQGSEA. This chain's CDR3 is CSVGGTGKGDTEAFF. Written as DNA, the CDR3 is TGCAGCGTTGGTGGGACAGGGAAAGGGGACACTGAAGCTTTCTTT.

CDR3 sequence: CASILRVQGGYEQYF. Here the CDR3 DNA reads TGTGCCAGCATCCTGAGAGTACAGGGCGGGTACGAGCAGTACTTC. The chain couples TRBV28 to TRBJ2-7; TRBD1 is a possible D gene (6 bases). Germline CDR1 MDHEN, CDR2 SYDVKM. Trimming cost V 7 bases and J 4 bases, with 20 bases left between them. CDR3 length: 15 residues.

The chain uses TRBV19 and TRBJ1-4; the match to TRBD1 covers 9 bases. With V trimmed by 6 bases and J by 1 base, 6 bases remained unmatched. Germline V CDR1 and CDR2: LNHDA, SQIVND (reference sequence). There are 16 residues in the CDR3. The CDR3 DNA reads TGTGCCAGTAGCCTCGGACAGGGGCGAACTAATGAAAAACTGTTTTTT. This codes for CASSLGQGRTNEKLFF.

The chain combines TRBV6-4 with TRBJ2-3; D call uncertain. Per germline, CDR1 MRHNA and CDR2 SNTAGT. CDR3 length: 13 amino acids. Trimming left V 3 bases short and J 0 bases short, with 4 bases between. The CDR3 here is CASSEESTDTQYF. The CDR3 DNA reads TGTGCCAGCAGTGAGGAGAGCACAGATACGCAGTATTTT.

V is TRBV29-1 and J is TRBJ1-1; 8 nucleotides align to TRBD1. CDR1 and CDR2 (germline): SQVTM, ANQGSEA. This CDR3 comprises 13 residues. V dropped 5 bases and J dropped 3; count of bases not matched to a gene: 5. CDR3 protein: CSVSSQGDTEAFF. The CDR3 DNA is TGCAGCGTTTCCTCACAGGGGGACACTGAAGCTTTCTTT.

About this clone itself: A read error may account for a junction end that differs from germline. This chain links TRBV11-2 with TRBJ2-2; D tentatively fits TRBD1 or TRBD2 (5 bases each). From germline, CDR1 is SGHAT and CDR2 FQNNGV. CDR3 size: 15 residues. CDR3 in DNA: TGTGCCAGCAGCTTAGTAGGGGCGAACACCGGGGAGCCGTTTTTT. It is translated as CASSLVGANTGEPFF.